These T cell receptor beta chains were read from a single sample in a study of regulatory T cells in long-lasting Graves disease. TCRdb recomputed calls from the multiplex PCR reads with MiXCR, one row per CDR3 protein. Of approximately 390,000 distinct CDR3 sequences listed, around 15% are singletons. This same sample was also taken into another study, of T cells in Graves' hyperthyroidism and ophthalmopathy.

The source material was peripheral blood mononuclear cells (PBMCs), sampled at new diagnosis, from a patient treated with antithyroid drugs. The source is a woman between 18 and 29 years old with Graves disease. Each CDR3 is given with its conserved first and last residue. A D gene is named only where the DNA matches it firmly. Where a row states a size, it is once, few, many or the class of an expanded clone; other rows omit it.

j_call d_call v_call clone_size cdr3_aa cdr3_nt
TRBJ2-7 TRBD2 TRBV27 . CASSADGLAGVEQYF TGTGCCAGCAGTGCAGACGGACTAGCGGGGGTCGAGCAGTACTTC
TRBJ1-2 TRBD1 TRBV6-2/TRBV6-3 many CASSEGPLGQGFYGYTF TGTGCCAGCAGTGAAGGTCCTCTGGGACAGGGATTCTATGGCTACACCTTC
TRBJ1-2 . TRBV28 many CASLKGIYGYTF TGTGCCAGCCTAAAGGGGATCTATGGCTACACCTTC
TRBJ1-5 . TRBV30 many CAWSRGGFSNQPQHF TGTGCCTGGAGTAGGGGAGGCTTTAGCAATCAGCCCCAGCATTTT
TRBJ2-4 . TRBV6-4 . CASSWDGIKLAKSIQYF TGTGCCAGCAGTTGGGACGGAATAAAGTTAGCCAAAAGCATTCAGTACTTC
TRBJ2-1 TRBD2 TRBV7-8 many CASSLGLAVYNEQFF TGTGCCAGCAGCTTAGGACTAGCGGTATACAATGAGCAGTTCTTC
TRBJ1-6 TRBD1 TRBV20-1 . CSANWDSLSSYNSPLHF TGCAGTGCTAATTGGGACAGCCTGAGCTCCTATAATTCACCCCTCCACTTT
TRBJ2-7 TRBD2 TRBV7-9 few CASSLGLAGASHRYEQYF TGTGCCAGCAGCTTAGGACTAGCGGGGGCCTCTCACCGCTACGAGCAGTACTTC
TRBJ2-7 TRBD1 TRBV2 many CASSDIQTGGSREQYF TGTGCCAGCAGTGACATTCAGACAGGGGGGTCGAGGGAGCAGTACTTC
TRBJ2-6 . TRBV2 many CASSEDRTFRGGPSGANVLTF TGTGCCAGCAGTGAAGACCGGACATTTAGGGGGGGTCCCTCTGGGGCCAACGTCCTGACTTTC
TRBJ2-4 TRBD2 TRBV3-1 few CASSKGVRGGRGNIQYF TGTGCCAGCAGCAAAGGGGTGCGGGGGGGCCGCGGAAACATTCAGTACTTC
TRBJ2-3 TRBD2 TRBV20-1 . CSARISGRETPDTQYF TGCAGTGCTAGGATTAGCGGGAGGGAAACTCCAGATACGCAGTATTTT
TRBJ2-2 . TRBV7-2 few CASSLERADTGELFF TGTGCCAGCAGCTTAGAGAGGGCGGACACCGGGGAGCTGTTTTTT
TRBJ1-5 . TRBV6-5 many CASSYDTVSNQPQHF TGTGCCAGCAGTTACGACACGGTTAGCAATCAGCCCCAGCATTTT
TRBJ2-5 TRBD2 TRBV27 many CASRPTSGGARETQYF TGTGCCAGCAGGCCGACTAGCGGGGGGGCCCGGGAGACCCAGTACTTC
TRBJ2-7 . TRBV28 many CASSLTSLPIGEQYF TGTGCCAGCAGTTTAACCTCTCTCCCAATTGGGGAGCAGTACTTC
TRBJ2-7 . TRBV2 . CASRATRDMNEQYF TGTGCCAGCAGGGCCACTAGGGATATGAACGAGCAGTACTTC
TRBJ1-4 . TRBV7-9 . CASSDRAGEMEKLFF TGTGCCAGCAGCGATAGAGCAGGGGAGATGGAAAAACTGTTTTTT
TRBJ1-4 . TRBV18 many CASSPPSGAVEKLFF TGTGCCAGCTCACCACCCTCAGGGGCCGTTGAAAAACTGTTTTTT
TRBJ2-1 . TRBV7-9 many CASSNTGFYYNEQFF TGTGCCAGCAGCAACACAGGGTTCTACTACAATGAGCAGTTCTTC
TRBJ2-7 TRBD2 TRBV6-5 many CASSFREDYEQYF TGTGCCAGCAGTTTCCGGGAGGACTACGAGCAGTACTTC
TRBJ2-1 TRBD2 TRBV25-1 . CASSVGLAGGEEQFF TGTGCCAGCAGTGTGGGACTAGCGGGAGGCGAGGAGCAGTTCTTC
TRBJ1-1 . TRBV2 many CASSEGAVGAFF TGTGCCAGCAGCGAAGGGGCGGTGGGAGCTTTCTTT
TRBJ2-3 . TRBV5-1 few CASSSRTASTDTQYF TGCGCCAGCAGCTCAAGGACGGCTAGCACAGATACGCAGTATTTT
TRBJ2-3 TRBD2 TRBV20-1 many CSVRLAGRDTQYF TGCAGTGTAAGGCTAGCGGGAAGGGATACGCAGTATTTT
TRBJ2-3 . TRBV18 many CASSQTSGRDTDTQYF TGTGCCAGCTCACAAACCTCGGGCAGGGACACAGATACGCAGTATTTT
TRBJ1-1 . TRBV29-1 . CSVEEPVNTEAFF TGCAGCGTTGAGGAGCCCGTGAACACTGAAGCTTTCTTT
TRBJ2-2 TRBD1 TRBV5-1 many CASSSTGVDTGELFF TGCGCCAGCAGCTCGACAGGGGTCGACACCGGGGAGCTGTTTTTT
TRBJ2-4 . TRBV28 many CASSLQLAKNIQYF TGTGCCAGCAGCCTACAGCTAGCCAAAAACATTCAGTACTTC
TRBJ1-1 . TRBV12-3/TRBV12-4 many CASSLGGRVAEAFF TGTGCCAGCAGTTTAGGGGGGCGAGTAGCTGAAGCTTTCTTT
TRBJ2-3 . TRBV30 few CAWSVRDISTDTQYF TGTGCCTGGAGTGTCCGGGACATCAGCACAGATACGCAGTATTTT
TRBJ2-5 . TRBV20-1 . CSARGTAGPRVETQYF TGCAGTGCTAGAGGGACGGCCGGACCCAGAGTAGAGACCCAGTACTTC
TRBJ1-1 TRBD1 TRBV19 . CASSVTGGVTEAFF TGTGCCAGTAGTGTGACAGGGGGCGTCACTGAAGCTTTCTTT
TRBJ2-3 TRBD2 TRBV10-3 many CAISPSGPAADTQYF TGTGCCATCAGTCCTAGCGGACCGGCTGCAGATACGCAGTATTTT
TRBJ1-1 . TRBV18 many CASSPPSGVTEAFF TGTGCCAGCTCACCACCTTCGGGGGTCACTGAAGCTTTCTTT
TRBJ1-4 . TRBV6-2/TRBV6-3 . CASSSDPGTGREKLFF TGTGCCAGCAGTTCCGACCCCGGTACAGGGCGTGAAAAACTGTTTTTT
TRBJ2-7 TRBD2 TRBV3-1 . CASSQLAGVGEQYF TGTGCCAGCAGCCAACTAGCGGGAGTGGGCGAGCAGTACTTC
TRBJ2-5 TRBD2 TRBV3-1 few CASMLAGAETQYF TGTGCCAGCATGCTAGCGGGAGCAGAGACCCAGTACTTC
TRBJ2-1 . TRBV7-2 many CASSLLMGINEQFF TGTGCCAGCAGCTTATTAATGGGTATCAATGAGCAGTTCTTC
TRBJ2-2 TRBD1 TRBV14 few CASSRQGATGELFF TGTGCCAGCAGCCGACAGGGGGCCACCGGGGAGCTGTTTTTT
TRBJ2-2 . TRBV6-1 . CASSPRGGAGELFF TGTGCCAGCAGCCCTAGAGGAGGGGCCGGGGAGCTGTTTTTT
TRBJ1-1 TRBD1 TRBV7-2 . CASSLGQGMFEAFF TGTGCCAGCAGCTTAGGACAGGGGATGTTTGAAGCTTTCTTT
TRBJ2-3 . TRBV5-1 many CASSLDLDTQYF TGCGCCAGCAGCTTGGACTTGGATACGCAGTATTTT
TRBJ1-5 . TRBV19 many CASSIDLTTQPQHF TGTGCCAGTAGTATAGATCTGACAACTCAGCCCCAGCATTTT
TRBJ1-1 . TRBV11-2 many CASSIDRNTEAFF TGTGCCAGCAGCATAGACCGTAACACTGAAGCTTTCTTT
TRBJ2-5 TRBD2 TRBV9 . CASSSKSLAGQETQYF TGTGCCAGCAGCTCAAAATCCCTAGCGGGCCAAGAGACCCAGTACTTC
TRBJ2-7 . TRBV18 many CASSPPNLQDYEQYF TGTGCCAGCTCACCACCAAACTTACAGGACTACGAGCAGTACTTC
TRBJ1-2 . TRBV5-6 few CASSSRDLYAF TGTGCCAGCAGCTCGCGGGACCTCTACGCCTTC
TRBJ1-1 . TRBV6-1 . CASSEAPEGEAFF TGTGCCAGCAGTGAAGCGCCGGAGGGGGAAGCTTTCTTT
TRBJ2-3 TRBD1 TRBV5-1 few CASRPGQGAEDTQYF TGCGCCAGCAGACCAGGACAGGGGGCTGAAGATACGCAGTATTTT
TRBJ2-1 . TRBV20-1 many CSARDSNYDYNEQFF TGCAGTGCTAGAGATAGTAACTATGATTACAATGAGCAGTTCTTC
TRBJ1-4 . TRBV20-1 . CSAGYRATNEKLFF TGCAGTGCTGGCTACAGGGCAACTAATGAAAAACTGTTTTTT
TRBJ2-7 TRBD1 TRBV4-1 few CASSHGTGPGYEQYF TGCGCCAGCAGCCATGGGACAGGTCCCGGCTACGAGCAGTACTTC
TRBJ2-5 . TRBV11-2 many CASSLDTRSETQYF TGTGCCAGCAGCTTAGACACCCGATCAGAGACCCAGTACTTC
TRBJ2-3 TRBD2 TRBV7-3 many CASSPIRGGSDTQYF TGTGCCAGCAGCCCGATCCGGGGGGGGAGCGATACGCAGTATTTT
TRBJ2-2 TRBD1 TRBV11-2 many CASSPGTGVNTGELFF TGTGCCAGCAGCCCCGGGACAGGGGTGAACACCGGGGAGCTGTTTTTT